Shown below are 17 T cell receptor beta chains from a single sample sequenced in a study of T cell responses to AZD1222 COVID-19 vaccine. Assay: immunoSEQ multiplex PCR; the TCRdb copy retains only in-frame clones and omits some. This repertoire shows over 100,000 clones, roughly 87% found once; its top ten account for approximately 2.5%. Material: peripheral blood, obtained 28 days after the second AZD1222 dose. Receptors originate from an adult who received the AZD1222 COVID-19 vaccine.

The chain carries TRBV27 and TRBJ1-4; 12 nucleotides match TRBD1. Germline V gene data show CDR1 as MNHEY and CDR2 as SMNVEV (reference sequence). The trim removed 8 bases at V and 8 bases at J, leaving 6 bases unmatched. The CDR3 loop spans 14 amino acids. In nucleotides, the CDR3 is TGTGCCAGCGGACGGGACAGGGGGCAGGAAAAACTGTTTTTT. Translation gives CASGRDRGQEKLFF.

V is TRBV7-3 and J is TRBJ1-1; D is undetermined. Germline CDR1 and CDR2: SGHTA and FQGTGA. Trimming removed 3 bases from V and 1 base from J, with 6 bases in between. The CDR3 totals 13 residues. CDR3 protein: CASSFTENTEAFF. The CDR3 DNA reads TGTGCCAGCAGCTTTACAGAGAACACTGAAGCTTTCTTT.

V usage is TRBV6-2 or TRBV6-3 and J usage is TRBJ2-7, with D unclear. This CDR3 comprises 14 residues. V lost 6 bases and J 2 bases, leaving 14 bases between the germline ends. The germline V gene encodes CDR1 MNHEY and CDR2 SVGEGT. The DNA for the CDR3 is TGTGCCAGCAGCCCAGGCGGCCGGACCTACGAGCAGTACTTC. Its translation is CASSPGGRTYEQYF.

V is TRBV7-2 and J is TRBJ2-7, with 8 bases matching TRBD1. The V gene's germline CDR1 is SGHTA and CDR2 FQGNSA. With 5 bases clipped from V and 0 bases from J, the junction kept 3 bases outside the gene matches. This CDR3 comprises 14 residues. CDR3 amino acids: CASSRTGSSYEQYF. The CDR3 DNA is TGTGCCAGCAGCAGGACAGGGAGCTCCTACGAGCAGTACTTC.

This chain uses TRBV7-3 with TRBJ2-2; D is unclear. The V end lost 5 bases, the J end lost 3 bases, and 7 bases lay between the germline ends. Germline V gene data show CDR1 as SGHTA and CDR2 as FQGTGA. CDR3 length equals 13 residues. The CDR3 DNA follows: TGTGCCAGCAGCCGAGAGTACACCGGGGAGCTGTTTTTT. Encoded protein: CASSREYTGELFF.

The chain couples TRBV7-2 to TRBJ2-3, with 9 bases matching TRBD2. This CDR3 is built from 14 residues. V lost 5 bases, J lost 9 bases, and 9 bases stayed unmatched. Germline V gene sequence: CDR1 SGHTA, CDR2 FQGNSA. CDR3 DNA sequence: TGTGCCAGCAGCCCCGGGCCGGGGACTAGCACGCAGTATTTT. It is translated as CASSPGPGTSTQYF.

The gene calls are TRBV28 and TRBJ1-1, with TRBD1 as a possible D gene (6 bases). V was trimmed by 4 bases and J by 10 bases, leaving 13 bases between them. The CDR3 spans 12 residues. Germline values: CDR1 MDHEN, CDR2 SYDVKM. In DNA form, the CDR3 reads TGTGCCAGCAGTTGGGGGCAGGGAGTAGCTTTCTTT. Protein: CASSWGQGVAFF.

The chain recombines TRBV10-3 with TRBJ2-7; 8 nucleotides match TRBD1. The trim removed 1 base at V and 0 bases at J, leaving 2 bases unmatched. This CDR3 is 15 amino acids long. CDR1 is ENHRY and CDR2 is SYGVKD in the germline V gene. For the CDR3, the DNA is TGTGCCATCAGTGAGTGGGACAGGAGCTCCTACGAGCAGTACTTC. Translating it yields CAISEWDRSSYEQYF.

V and J are TRBV19 and TRBJ1-5; D may be TRBD1 (6 bases). Trimming removed 5 bases from V and 0 bases from J, with 11 bases in between. This CDR3 comprises 15 residues. Germline assignment: CDR1 LNHDA and CDR2 SQIVND (reference sequence). This CDR3 reads CASSLTGLSNQPQHF. The CDR3 nucleotides read TGTGCCAGTAGTCTGACAGGTCTTAGCAATCAGCCCCAGCATTTT.

This chain connects TRBV6-2 or TRBV6-3 to TRBJ1-2; no clear D. From germline, CDR1 is MNHEY and CDR2 SVGEGT. The CDR3 extends over 15 amino acids. The ends were cut back, 5 bases at V and 3 bases at J, with 16 bases in the middle. The CDR3 DNA reads as TGTGCCAGCAGTCCCCTTTCGACATCCTACTATGGCTACACCTTC. This codes for CASSPLSTSYYGYTF.

The V call is TRBV6-4, the J call TRBJ2-1, with TRBD1 identical over 8 bases. CDR3 length: 13 amino acids. The V and J ends lost 3 bases and 8 bases, in that order; junction bases with no gene match: 3. The germline V gene has CDR1 MRHNA and CDR2 SNTAGT. Here the CDR3 DNA reads TGTGCCAGCAGTGAGGAACAGGGGGATGAGCAGTTCTTC. Translated, it gives CASSEEQGDEQFF.

This clone occurred once. The chain links TRBV4-3 to TRBJ1-5; D is unresolved. This CDR3 is 16 amino acids long. V dropped 0 bases and J dropped 1 base, with 10 bases sitting between them. CDR1 is LGHNA, CDR2 YSLEER, per germline. CDR3 nucleotides: TGCGCCAGCAGCCAAGAAGCCGGAAGGAGCAATCAGCCCCAGCATTTT. This translates into CASSQEAGRSNQPQHF.

This rearrangement joins TRBV4-2 to TRBJ2-2; D is perhaps TRBD2 (6 bases). CDR3 length: 16 amino acids. Germline-derived CDR1 and CDR2 are LGHNA and YNFKEQ. Trimming shortened V by 4 bases and J by 6 bases, and 18 bases separated the two germline ends. The CDR3, as DNA: TGTGCCAGCAGCCTCACCCCGGGCGGGGATGCCGGGGAGCTGTTTTTT. Protein product: CASSLTPGGDAGELFF.

The rearrangement joins TRBV9 to TRBJ1-1, with 9 nucleotides matching TRBD1. CDR3 length: 14 residues. V was clipped by 3 bases and J by 5 bases; unmatched bases: 5. The V gene's germline CDR1 is SGDLS and CDR2 YYNGEE. Here the CDR3 reads CASSARDRETEAFF. In nucleotides, the CDR3 is TGTGCCAGCAGCGCCCGGGACAGGGAGACTGAAGCTTTCTTT.

CDR3 loop: CASSFYGGANGYTF. DNA of the CDR3: TGTGCCAGCAGCTTCTATGGGGGGGCTAACGGCTACACCTTC. The chain couples TRBV5-4 to TRBJ1-2, with D perhaps TRBD1 (6 bases). CDR1 and CDR2 from the germline V gene are SGHNT and YYREEE (reference sequence). The CDR3 is 14 residues long. Trimming left V 2 bases short and J 8 bases short, with 16 bases between.

The chain is built from TRBV27 and TRBJ2-7, with D perhaps being TRBD1 or TRBD2 (6 bases each). The germline CDR1 and CDR2 sequences are MNHEY and SMNVEV (reference sequence). This CDR3 has 16 amino acids. Trimming cost V 8 bases and J 1 base, with 21 bases left between them. CDR3 sequence reads: CASQLGGSRGSYEQYF. CDR3 coding DNA: TGTGCCAGCCAGTTAGGGGGGTCGAGAGGATCCTACGAGCAGTACTTC.

The chain carries TRBV6-2 or TRBV6-3 and TRBJ2-5; 9 positions match TRBD1. Trimming at V came to 6 bases and at J to 5 bases, leaving 10 bases not matched to a gene. The CDR3 is made up of 15 amino acids. Germline loops: CDR1 MNHEY, CDR2 SVGEGT. CDR3 coding DNA: TGTGCCAGCAGCAGGTTGGGACAGGGTATTGAGACCCAGTACTTC. It encodes CASSRLGQGIETQYF.